The next 28 T cell receptor beta chains were all read from a single sample in a study of human T cells and chemical hapten exposure. This sample's time point: patch test 1, 2 weeks after DPC sensitization. Treatment here: therapeutic diphenylcyclopropenone sensitization with weekly scalp DPC. TCRdb itself ran the RACE reads through MiXCR, one entry per CDR3 protein. The sample records roughly 74,000 distinct CDR3 sequences, around 30% being singletons. The sample consisted of whole blood, taken in connection with sensitization to the hapten diphenylcyclopropenone (DPC). Receptors originate from a man in his forties or fifties with alopecia areata. Some clones in this sample may be carry-over from other donors' samples.

This clonotype came up a few times. The genes are TRBV12-3 or TRBV12-4 and TRBJ2-1; tentative D call: TRBD2 (5 bases). The V and J ends lost 5 bases and 4 bases respectively, with 9 bases between them. The CDR3 extends over 13 amino acids. CDR3: CASSAGLYNEQFF. The CDR3 DNA follows: TGTGCCAGCAGTGCAGGACTTTACAATGAGCAGTTCTTC.

The CDR3 sequence: CASSLLRVFLNNEQFF. The CDR3 region has the DNA TGTGCCAGCAGTCTTCTCAGGGTTTTTCTTAATAATGAGCAGTTCTTC. The chain recombines TRBV28 with TRBJ2-1, with D possibly matching TRBD1 (5 bases). With 5 bases removed from V and 7 bases from J, the gap between germline ends came to 21 bases. The germline V gene encodes CDR1 MDHEN and CDR2 SYDVKM. The CDR3 has 16 amino acids.

The chain is built from TRBV9 and TRBJ2-1; D call uncertain. Germline CDR1 reads SGDLS; CDR2 reads YYNGEE. This CDR3 is built from 15 residues. Deletions cut 2 bases from V and 0 bases from J, with 9 bases between. The CDR3 protein is CASSVGSRSYNEQFF. DNA for the CDR3: TGTGCCAGCAGCGTCGGCTCTCGCTCCTACAATGAGCAGTTCTTC.

This rearrangement joins TRBV29-1 to TRBJ2-1, with TRBD2 matching 13 bases. The germline CDR1 and CDR2 sequences are SQVTM and ANQGSEA. The CDR3 is 15 residues long. The V segment lost 6 bases and the J segment 3 bases; nucleotides outside the gene matches: 5. Here the CDR3 reads CSVSGLAGDYNEQFF. CDR3 nucleotide sequence: TGCAGCGTCTCAGGACTAGCGGGAGACTACAATGAGCAGTTCTTC.

The table lists this clonotype with a few counts. The chain carries TRBV9 and TRBJ2-5; D is undetermined. V was shortened by 0 bases and J by 1 base, with 7 bases between the two germline ends. Germline loops: CDR1 SGDLS, CDR2 YYNGEE. The CDR3 is 14 residues long. The CDR3 nucleotides are TGTGCCAGCAGCGTAGATGCACGCCAAGAGACCCAGTACTTC. It is translated as CASSVDARQETQYF.

The rearrangement joins TRBV6-5 to TRBJ2-3; 13 positions match TRBD2. In germline, CDR1 is MNHEY, CDR2 SVGAGI. J gave up 4 bases and V 5 bases, and 3 bases lay outside the gene matches. The CDR3 runs 15 residues. The CDR3 DNA is TGTGCCAGCAGTCGGACTAGCGGGAGCTCAGATACGCAGTATTTT. It translates to CASSRTSGSSDTQYF.

J is TRBJ2-1 and V is TRBV6-1, with 9 bases matching TRBD2. This CDR3 has 18 amino acids. V lost 5 bases and J lost 4; bases outside the gene matches: 15. Germline CDR1 is MNHNS and CDR2 is SASEGT. CDR3 loop: CASSNLGALAGTYNEQFF. The CDR3 bases are TGTGCCAGCAGTAACCTGGGCGCCCTAGCGGGGACTTACAATGAGCAGTTCTTC.

This chain links TRBV11-2 with TRBJ2-5; D uncertain. This CDR3 spans 16 amino acids. V was cut by 0 bases and J by 9 bases, with 20 bases left in between. The V gene's germline CDR1 is SGHAT and CDR2 FQNNGV. The CDR3 bases are TGTGCCAGCAGCTTAGACCTAGGCGGCTCCAGTAGGGCCCAGTACTTC. It codes for CASSLDLGGSSRAQYF.

V gene TRBV7-9 combines with J gene TRBJ2-1; 7 nucleotides agree with TRBD1. The V gene end was trimmed by 1 base and the J gene end by 2 bases; junction bases not matched to a gene: 8. Germline lookup yields CDR1 SEHNR and CDR2 FQNEAQ (reference sequence). The CDR3 spans 17 residues. The CDR3 bases are TGTGCCAGCAGCTTAGTCGAGGGGGCGAATACCTACAATGAGCAGTTCTTC. Protein sequence: CASSLVEGANTYNEQFF.

The chain is built from TRBV4-1 and TRBJ2-7, with TRBD1 matching over 8 bases. Trimming at V came to 3 bases and at J to 3 bases, leaving 4 bases not matched to a gene. The CDR3 length is 14 residues. Germline V gene sequence: CDR1 MGHRA, CDR2 YSYEKL. Here the CDR3 reads CASSQPGTGYEQYF. The CDR3 nucleotides read TGCGCCAGCAGCCAGCCCGGGACAGGCTACGAGCAGTACTTC.

This chain joins TRBV7-3 and TRBJ2-3; 8 bases are shared with TRBD1. Germline loops: CDR1 SGHTA, CDR2 FQGTGA. The junction had 5 bases not matched to a gene; V was cut back by 6 bases and J by 0 bases. This CDR3 region has 15 residues. In DNA, the CDR3 is TGTGCCAGCAGTCTAACAGGGGGTAGCACAGATACGCAGTATTTT. Amino acids: CASSLTGGSTDTQYF.

V gene TRBV28 combines with J gene TRBJ1-4; D gene ambiguous. V shed 5 bases and J shed 0 bases, with 10 bases lying between them. Germline CDR1 is MDHEN and CDR2 is SYDVKM. The CDR3 totals 15 residues. The CDR3 spells CASSPDGATNEKLFF. The CDR3 coding sequence is TGTGCCAGCAGTCCGGACGGAGCAACTAATGAAAAACTGTTTTTT.

There are a few counts of this clonotype. V gene TRBV3-1 combines with J gene TRBJ2-2; the D is unclear. CDR1 LGHDT and CDR2 YNNKEL come from the germline V gene (reference sequence). V dropped 0 bases and J dropped 9 bases, with 2 bases sitting between them. This CDR3 has 11 residues. DNA for the CDR3: TGTGCCAGCAGCCAAGACTGGGAGCTGTTTTTT. Protein product: CASSQDWELFF.

This clonotype was picked up a small number of times. V is TRBV5-1 and J is TRBJ2-3, with D possibly matching TRBD2 (6 bases). The CDR3 length is 13 residues. Trimming pared 0 bases from V and 5 bases from J, leaving 7 bases between. Germline CDR1 and CDR2: SGHRS and YFSETQ. This chain's CDR3 is CASSLAGGDTQYF. The CDR3 DNA follows: TGCGCCAGCAGCTTGGCCGGGGGAGATACGCAGTATTTT.

V is TRBV6-6 and J is TRBJ2-1, with 16 positions matching TRBD2. The CDR3 sequence is 19 residues long. Germline CDR1 is MNHNY and CDR2 is SVGAGI (reference sequence). Trimming took 4 bases from V and 4 from J; bases not matched to a gene: 10. The CDR3 nucleotides read TGTGCCAGCAGTTCCTTGAGGGGACTAGCGGGAGGGGATTACAATGAGCAGTTCTTC. It specifies CASSSLRGLAGGDYNEQFF.

This clonotype was detected only a few times. The gene calls are TRBV2 and TRBJ2-7; tentative D call: TRBD1 (6 bases). CDR1 and CDR2 from the germline V gene are SNHLY and FYNNEI. The length of the CDR3 is 15 residues. V was shortened by 0 bases and J by 2 bases, with 11 bases between the two germline ends. The CDR3 spells CASSEAWTATYEQYF. In DNA form, the CDR3 reads TGTGCCAGCAGTGAAGCCTGGACAGCAACCTACGAGCAGTACTTC.

The chain couples TRBV10-3 to TRBJ2-5; unclear D gene. The CDR3 extends over 11 amino acids. Trimming took off 2 bases at V and 3 bases at J, with 1 base between the two ends. Germline lookup yields CDR1 ENHRY and CDR2 SYGVKD. CDR3: CAISEKETQYF. The CDR3 DNA reads as TGTGCCATCAGTGAGAAAGAGACCCAGTACTTC.

The rearrangement links TRBV28 to TRBJ2-4; 9 nucleotides line up with TRBD2. V was clipped by 5 bases and J by 3 bases; unmatched bases: 5. CDR3 length equals 15 residues. The V gene's germline CDR1 is MDHEN and CDR2 SYDVKM. The CDR3 loop is CASSRTSANKNIQYF. In nucleotides, the CDR3 is TGTGCCAGCAGTCGGACTAGCGCGAACAAAAACATTCAGTACTTC.

The gene calls are TRBV6-5 and TRBJ2-1; tentatively, D is TRBD2 (5 bases). The CDR3 contains 16 residues. CDR1 and CDR2 from the germline V gene are MNHEY and SVGAGI. The V gene lost 6 bases and the J gene lost 2 bases, with 17 bases spanning the gap. CDR3 in amino acids: CASSLSLGSPYNEQFF. The DNA for the CDR3 is TGTGCCAGCAGCCTTTCGTTGGGGAGCCCCTACAATGAGCAGTTCTTC.

The chain employs TRBV28 and TRBJ1-5; D gene ambiguous. Germline-derived CDR1 and CDR2 are MDHEN and SYDVKM. This CDR3 region has 14 residues. The V end lost 2 bases, the J end lost 0 bases, and 5 bases lay between the germline ends. The CDR3 region is CASSLRLSNQPQHF. In DNA, the CDR3 is TGTGCCAGCAGTTTAAGGCTTAGCAATCAGCCCCAGCATTTT.

This clonotype was detected only a few times. The CDR3 protein is CASSYSSAWELFF. The CDR3 DNA follows: TGTGCCAGCAGTTACTCGAGTGCATGGGAGCTGTTTTTT. This rearrangement joins TRBV6-2 or TRBV6-3 to TRBJ2-2; D is unclear. Looked up from germline, CDR1 is MNHEY and CDR2 is SVGEGT. This CDR3 contains 13 residues. V was cut by 0 bases and J by 9 bases, with 8 bases left in between.

J is TRBJ1-4 and V is TRBV7-9; D remains unclear. The length of the CDR3 is 12 residues. V shed 6 bases and J shed 11 bases, with 13 bases lying between them. Germline-derived CDR1 and CDR2 are SEHNR and FQNEAQ (reference sequence). The CDR3 nucleotides are TGTGCCAGCAGTTCGACGGTGTTGAAACTGTTTTTT. Translating gives CASSSTVLKLFF.

The gene calls are TRBV9 and TRBJ2-1, with 10 positions matching TRBD2. The CDR3 has 15 residues. Germline V gene data show CDR1 as SGDLS and CDR2 as YYNGEE. V gave up 4 bases and J gave up 2 bases; unmatched junction bases: 3. The CDR3 protein is CASSQLAGTYNEQFF. DNA for the CDR3: TGTGCCAGCAGCCAACTAGCGGGGACCTACAATGAGCAGTTCTTC.

The chain joins TRBV28 to TRBJ2-1; 16 nucleotides match TRBD2. The length of the CDR3 is 17 residues. CDR1 and CDR2 from the germline V gene are MDHEN and SYDVKM. Trimming cost V 3 bases and J 7 bases; bases outside gene matches: 6. CDR3 DNA sequence: TGTGCCAGCAGTTTCGGGACTAGCGGGAGGGCCGGGAATGAGCAGTTCTTC. Translated, it gives CASSFGTSGRAGNEQFF.

This clonotype came up a few times. The rearrangement uses TRBV6-5 and TRBJ2-1; possibly TRBD2 for D (5 bases). Per germline, CDR1 MNHEY and CDR2 SVGAGI. V was cut by 6 bases and J by 0 bases, with 12 bases left in between. CDR3 length: 15 residues. The DNA of the CDR3 is TGTGCCAGCAGCCCGCAGCGGAGCTCCTACAATGAGCAGTTCTTC. Its protein product is CASSPQRSSYNEQFF.

This rearrangement joins TRBV20-1 to TRBJ2-3; TRBD2 matches at 9 bases. V was clipped by 1 base and J by 0 bases; unmatched bases: 8. Germline CDR1 DFQATT, CDR2 SNEGSKA (reference sequence). This CDR3 region has 17 residues. Written as DNA, the CDR3 is TGCAGTGCTAGAGGACTAGCGGTATCTGGTAGCACAGATACGCAGTATTTT. It yields the protein CSARGLAVSGSTDTQYF.

The table lists this clonotype with a few counts. V usage is TRBV6-5 and J usage is TRBJ1-4; the D is unclear. Germline V gene lookup returns CDR1 MNHEY and CDR2 SVGAGI. The CDR3 is made up of 15 amino acids. The V end was cut by 0 bases, the J end by 5 bases, with 10 bases between. In DNA, the CDR3 is TGTGCCAGCAGTTACTCGAGGGCCCGGAATGAAAAACTGTTTTTT. Its protein is CASSYSRARNEKLFF.

In its sample, this clonotype was seen a few times. This chain connects TRBV6-5 to TRBJ1-1, with 7 bases aligning to TRBD1. J was trimmed by 5 bases and V by 4 bases; bases with no gene match: 7. This CDR3 contains 14 residues. Germline V lookup: CDR1 MNHEY, CDR2 SVGAGI. The CDR3, as DNA: TGTGCCAGCAGTTTTTCAGGGGGTAAGACTGAAGCTTTCTTT. This encodes CASSFSGGKTEAFF.